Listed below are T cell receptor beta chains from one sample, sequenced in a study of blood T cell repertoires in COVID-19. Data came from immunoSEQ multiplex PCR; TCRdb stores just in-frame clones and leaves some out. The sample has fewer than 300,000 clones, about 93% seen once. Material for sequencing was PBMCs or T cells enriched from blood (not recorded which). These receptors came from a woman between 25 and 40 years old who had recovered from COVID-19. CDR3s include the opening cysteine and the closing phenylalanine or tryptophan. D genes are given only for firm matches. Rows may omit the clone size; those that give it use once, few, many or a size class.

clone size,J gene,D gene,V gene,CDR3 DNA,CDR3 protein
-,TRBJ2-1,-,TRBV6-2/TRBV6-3,TGTGCCAGCAGCCCCTCGACCGGTAGGCGGATAAATGAGCAGTTCTTC,CASSPSTGRRINEQFF
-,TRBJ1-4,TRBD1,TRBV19,TGTGCCAGTGGGACAGGGAAAAGGGAAAAACTGTTTTTT,CASGTGKREKLFF
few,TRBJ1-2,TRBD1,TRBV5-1,TGCGCCAGCAGCTTGGAACAGGGGGCTTATGGCTACACCTTC,CASSLEQGAYGYTF
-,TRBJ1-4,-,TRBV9,TGTGCCAGCAGCGTAGAGGGCAGGATCCTAGGAGGTGAAAAACTGTTTTTT,CASSVEGRILGGEKLFF
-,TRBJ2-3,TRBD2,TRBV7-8,TGTGCCAGCAGCTTCCAACTAGCGGGCCGCACAGATACGCAGTATTTT,CASSFQLAGRTDTQYF
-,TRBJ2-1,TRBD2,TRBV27,TGTGCCAGCGAGTCTAGCGGATCGAGCTCCTACAATGAGCAGTTCTTC,CASESSGSSSYNEQFF
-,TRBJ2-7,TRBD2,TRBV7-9,TGTGCCAGCAGCTTTAGCGGGAGTACCTACGAGCAGTACTTC,CASSFSGSTYEQYF
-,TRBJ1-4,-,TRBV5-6,TGTGCCAGCAGCTTGGGGCAGATTAATGAAAAACTGTTTTTT,CASSLGQINEKLFF
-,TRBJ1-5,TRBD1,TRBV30,TGTGCCTGGGGGACAGGGGGCAATCAGCCCCAGCATTTT,CAWGTGGNQPQHF
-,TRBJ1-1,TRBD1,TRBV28,TGTGCCAGTCCCAGGGGGCGCGGGACTGAAGCTTTCTTT,CASPRGRGTEAFF
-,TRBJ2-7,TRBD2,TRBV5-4,TGTGCCAGCAGCTTGGGACTAGCCAACGAGCAGTACTTC,CASSLGLANEQYF
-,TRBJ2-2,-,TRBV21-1,TGTGCCAGCAGCAAATCCCCGAGCGGGATTGGGACCGGGGAGCTGTTTTTT,CASSKSPSGIGTGELFF
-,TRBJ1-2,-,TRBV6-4,TGTGCCAGCAGTGTGTCCAGGGGAGAAGGTGGCTACACCTTC,CASSVSRGEGGYTF
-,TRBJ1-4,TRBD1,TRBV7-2,TGTGCCAGCAGCTTTTACGGGACAGGAGGAGAAAAACTGTTTTTT,CASSFYGTGGEKLFF
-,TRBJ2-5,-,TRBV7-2,TGTGCCAGCAGCTTTGGCCAGGGGAGCCAAGAGACCCAGTACTTC,CASSFGQGSQETQYF
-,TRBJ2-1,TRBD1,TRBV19,TGTGCCAGTAGTACCCCGACAGGGGTCTCCTACAATGAGCAGTTCTTC,CASSTPTGVSYNEQFF
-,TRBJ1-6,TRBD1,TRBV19,TGTGCCAGTAGTGCCCGGGACAGGGGGTTCTATAATTCACCCCTCCACTTT,CASSARDRGFYNSPLHF
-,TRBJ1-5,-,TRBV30,TGTGCCGGCACGTTTATCCGTTTCGATCAGCCCCAGCATTTT,CAGTFIRFDQPQHF
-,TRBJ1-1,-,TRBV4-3,TGCGCCAGCAGCCAAGAAGCCTGGACTGAAGCTTTCTTT,CASSQEAWTEAFF
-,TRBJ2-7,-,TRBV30,TGTGCCTGGACGGGCGGACTTCACGGCGAGCAGTACTTC,CAWTGGLHGEQYF
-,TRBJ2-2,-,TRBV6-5,TGTGCCAGCAGCCCCCCCGGCACCGGGGAGCTGTTTTTT,CASSPPGTGELFF
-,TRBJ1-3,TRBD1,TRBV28,TGTGCCAGCAGTAGGGACAGGGACTCTGGAAACACCATATATTTT,CASSRDRDSGNTIYF
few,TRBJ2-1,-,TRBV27,TGTGCCAGCAGTTTATCCGACTCCGGAAATCATGAGCAGTTCTTC,CASSLSDSGNHEQFF
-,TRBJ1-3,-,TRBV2,TGTGCCAGCAGTGAGGTGTCAGTGAGGTCTGGAAACACCATATATTTT,CASSEVSVRSGNTIYF
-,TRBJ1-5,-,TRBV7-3,TGTGCCAGCAGCCGACGGGAGCCCCAGCATTTT,CASSRREPQHF
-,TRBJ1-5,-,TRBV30,TGTGCCTGGAGTGGGGGCATCGCCCAGCCCCAGCATTTT,CAWSGGIAQPQHF
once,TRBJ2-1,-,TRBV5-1,TGCGCCAGCAGCTTGGGGGTAGGGGGCAATGAGCAGTTCTTC,CASSLGVGGNEQFF
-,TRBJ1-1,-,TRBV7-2,TGTGCCAGCAGCTTAGCATCCAGGGTTTACACTGAAGCTTTCTTT,CASSLASRVYTEAFF
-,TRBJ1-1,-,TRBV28,TGTGCCAGCAGTATTAGGAACAGGGATGAAGCTTTCTTT,CASSIRNRDEAFF
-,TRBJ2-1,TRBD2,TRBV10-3,TGTGCCATCAGTTCCTCCGGTACTAGCGCAGCCTACAATGAGCAGTTCTTC,CAISSSGTSAAYNEQFF
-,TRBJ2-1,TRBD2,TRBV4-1,TGCGCCAGCAGCTTAACTAGCGGGAGGGCCTACAATGAGCAGTTCTTC,CASSLTSGRAYNEQFF
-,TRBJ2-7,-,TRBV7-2,TGTGCCAGTACTGCCCGGGGCGAGCAGTACTTC,CASTARGEQYF
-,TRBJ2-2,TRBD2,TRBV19,TGTGCCAGTACCGGTTGGCGGGAGGTCGGGACCGGGGAGCTGTTTTTT,CASTGWREVGTGELFF
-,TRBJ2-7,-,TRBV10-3,TGTGCCATCAGTGAGTGGGCAGGCCGCGAGCAGTACTTC,CAISEWAGREQYF
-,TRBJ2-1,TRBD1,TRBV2,TGTGCCAGCAGTGTAGGACAGGGGAGCCCCTACAATGAGCAGTTCTTC,CASSVGQGSPYNEQFF
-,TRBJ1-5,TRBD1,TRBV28,TGTGCCAGCAAATTAAGGACAGGGGGCACAAATAGCAATCAGCCCCAGCATTTT,CASKLRTGGTNSNQPQHF
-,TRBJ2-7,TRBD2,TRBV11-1,TGTGCCAGCAGCCCTCAGCGTCTAGCGGGGGCCTACGAGCAGTACTTC,CASSPQRLAGAYEQYF
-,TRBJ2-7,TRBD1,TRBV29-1,TGCAGCGCGGGACAGGGGAACCTTAGAGAGCAGTACTTC,CSAGQGNLREQYF
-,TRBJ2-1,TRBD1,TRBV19,TGTGCCAGTAGGGATATACGGACAGGTACTTACAATGAGCAGTTCTTC,CASRDIRTGTYNEQFF
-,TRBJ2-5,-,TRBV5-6,TGTGCCAGCAGCTTCGGGGCGGGATCCGAGACCCAGTACTTC,CASSFGAGSETQYF